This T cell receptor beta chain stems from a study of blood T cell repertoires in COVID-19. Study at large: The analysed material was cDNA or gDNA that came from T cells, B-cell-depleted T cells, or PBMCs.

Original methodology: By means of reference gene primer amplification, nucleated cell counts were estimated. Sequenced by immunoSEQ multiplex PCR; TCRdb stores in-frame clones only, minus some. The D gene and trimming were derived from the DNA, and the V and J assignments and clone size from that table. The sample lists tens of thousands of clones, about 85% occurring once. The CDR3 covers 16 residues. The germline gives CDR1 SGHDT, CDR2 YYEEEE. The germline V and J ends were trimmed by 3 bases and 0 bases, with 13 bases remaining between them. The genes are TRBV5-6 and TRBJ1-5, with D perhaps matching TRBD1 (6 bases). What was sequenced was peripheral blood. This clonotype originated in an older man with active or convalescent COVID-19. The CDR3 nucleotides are TGTGCCAGCAGCTGGAGGACAGACCCTAGCAATCAGCCCCAGCATTTT. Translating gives CASSWRTDPSNQPQHF.